This T cell receptor (beta chain) was sequenced during a study of identical twins. Study results and caveats: Excess sharing by twins proved weaker in beta out-of-frame sequences. There were fewer insertions in abundant cord blood beta clonotypes, but memory repertoires showed no such pattern.

Germline trimming cut 3 bases from V and 5 bases from J; bases unmatched to any gene: 8. The CDR3 contains 15 residues. Germline V gene sequence: CDR1 LGHNA, CDR2 YNFKEQ. The table lists this clonotype with many counts. Its specificity is not known. A universal primer site was created by template switching, with the cDNA bearing unique molecular identifiers. Each CDR3 protein gets one entry after TCRdb re-called the 5' RACE reads with MiXCR. The sample lists roughly 710,000 distinct CDR3 sequences, 6.1% occurring once. Sequencing used naive T cells sorted from blood. The chain employs TRBV4-2 and TRBJ1-1; 8 bases align to TRBD1. This TCR derives from a man aged 18 to 29 in good health. The CDR3 spells CASSQADRGGTEAFF. CDR3 coding DNA: TGTGCCAGCAGCCAGGCCGACAGGGGTGGTACTGAAGCTTTCTTT.